Each of the 19 T cell receptor beta chains below was sequenced from the same sample in a study of cytomegalovirus exposure and HLA in healthy donors. PCR employed 60 Vbeta and 13 Jbeta primers. The repertoire was sequenced with immunoSEQ multiplex PCR; TCRdb's copy has only in-frame clones and lacks some. The table has around 300,000 clones, under 80% seen once. Input material: PBMCs. These receptors all stem from a female donor in good health and CMV-seronegative.

CDR3 nucleotides: TGTGCCAGCAGCTTCGGACTCTCTTCCGGCTACACCTTC. Translation gives CASSFGLSSGYTF. The chain uses TRBV7-9 and TRBJ1-2; no clear D. Trimming removed 3 bases at V and 8 bases at J, with 13 bases between. The CDR3 sequence is 13 residues long. Germline V gives CDR1 SEHNR, CDR2 FQNEAQ (reference sequence).

The chain joins TRBV5-1 to TRBJ1-2, with D maybe TRBD1 (6 bases). CDR3 length equals 15 residues. Trimming removed 4 bases from V and 4 bases from J, with 17 bases in between. Germline CDR1 is SGHRS and CDR2 is YFSETQ. In nucleotides, the CDR3 is TGCGCCAGCAGCGGCGACAGGCCGCACCTCTATGGCTACACCTTC. This translates into CASSGDRPHLYGYTF. Combining the CDR3 with reference TRBV5-1 and TRBJ1-2 gives the whole variable domain KAGVTQTPRYLIKTRGQQVTLSCSPISGHRSVSWYQQTPGQGLQFLFEYFSETQRNKGNFPGRFSGRQFSNSRSEMNVSTLELGDSALYLCASSGDRPHLYGYTFGSGTRLTVV.

The chain joins TRBV9 to TRBJ2-1; D is possibly TRBD2 (6 bases). Germline-derived CDR1 and CDR2 are SGDLS and YYNGEE. This CDR3 region has 14 residues. V was cut by 2 bases and J by 6 bases, with 12 bases left in between. The CDR3 sequence: CASSVPSASNEQFF. CDR3 nucleotides: TGTGCCAGCAGCGTGCCTAGCGCTTCCAATGAGCAGTTCTTC.

J is TRBJ1-1 and V is TRBV5-4; weak D call: TRBD1 (6 bases). The CDR3 has 13 amino acids. V was trimmed by 3 bases and J by 1 base, leaving 7 bases between them. CDR1 SGHNT and CDR2 YYREEE come from the germline V gene (reference sequence). CDR3 loop: CASSSGQNTEAFF. CDR3 bases: TGTGCCAGCAGCTCGGGACAGAACACTGAAGCTTTCTTT.

The V and J genes are TRBV27 and TRBJ2-7; a possible D gene is TRBD2 (5 bases). The length of the CDR3 is 16 residues. V gave up 0 bases and J gave up 2 bases, with 14 bases separating them. From germline, CDR1 is MNHEY and CDR2 SMNVEV (reference sequence). The CDR3 loop is CASSLSGGPITYEQYF. The CDR3 DNA sequence: TGTGCCAGCAGTTTATCGGGCGGGCCAATTACCTACGAGCAGTACTTC.

CDR3: CAISGTTRDTQYF. In DNA, the CDR3 is TGTGCCATCAGCGGGACTACCCGAGATACGCAGTATTTT. The chain carries TRBV10-3 and TRBJ2-3, with 7 positions matching TRBD2. This CDR3 has 13 residues. From germline, CDR1 is ENHRY and CDR2 SYGVKD. J lost 5 bases, V lost 6 bases, and 5 bases had no gene match.

This clone was counted once. This chain joins TRBV12-2 and TRBJ1-1; the D segment call TRBD1 is taken from the table without a DNA check. TRBV12-2 is assigned pseudogene status. This CDR3 region has 15 residues. DNA for the CDR3: TGTGCAAGTCGCCTACCCACAGTGAAGTGCACTGAAGCTTTCTTT. As protein: CASRLPTVKCTEAFF.

V is TRBV5-6 and J is TRBJ1-2, with 8 bases aligning to TRBD1. Germline CDR1 SGHDT, CDR2 YYEEEE. The CDR3 contains 15 residues. V gave up 5 bases and J gave up 0 bases; unmatched junction bases: 6. In DNA form, the CDR3 reads TGTGCCAGCAGGGTAACAGGGGGGTCTAACTATGGCTACACCTTC. Its protein is CASRVTGGSNYGYTF. Supplemented by reference TRBV5-6 and TRBJ1-2, the full variable domain reads DAGVTQSPTHLIKTRGQQVTLRCSPKSGHDTVSWYQQALGQGPQFIFQYYEEEERQRGNFPDRFSGHQFPNYSSELNVNALLLGDSALYLCASRVTGGSNYGYTFGSGTRLTVV.

This clone was seen once. The chain employs TRBV7-3 and TRBJ2-3; the D gene is possibly TRBD1 (6 bases). The V gene lost 5 bases and the J gene lost 2 bases, with 20 bases spanning the gap. The CDR3 is 17 amino acids. Looked up from germline, CDR1 is SGHTA and CDR2 is FQGTGA. CDR3 nucleotide sequence: TGTGCCAGCAGCCCGACAGGTGGACTCAGAGACACAGATACGCAGTATTTT. This encodes CASSPTGGLRDTDTQYF.

The chain links TRBV2 to TRBJ2-7; D ambiguous. The CDR3 extends over 13 amino acids. Germline V gene sequence: CDR1 SNHLY, CDR2 FYNNEI. The V gene lost 6 bases and the J gene lost 0 bases, with 9 bases spanning the gap. CDR3 nucleotide sequence: TGTGCCAGCAGCGCGAGTCGCTCCTACGAGCAGTACTTC. Translation: CASSASRSYEQYF. Full variable domain (rest looked up from reference TRBV2 and TRBJ2-7): EPEVTQTPSHQVTQMGQEVILRCVPISNHLYFYWYRQILGQKVEFLVSFYNNEISEKSEIFDDQFSVERPDGSNFTLKIRSTKLEDSAMYFCASSASRSYEQYFGPGTRLTVT.

The CDR3 reads CASSLVSLREQYF. CDR3 DNA: TGTGCCAGCAGCTTAGTATCACTCAGGGAGCAGTACTTC. The genes are TRBV7-2 and TRBJ2-7; no clear D gene. V dropped 1 base and J dropped 7 bases, with 11 bases sitting between them. The CDR3 has 13 residues. The germline gives CDR1 SGHTA, CDR2 FQGNSA.

J is TRBJ1-2 and V is TRBV27, with 10 bases aligning to TRBD1. CDR3 size: 16 residues. CDR1 is MNHEY, CDR2 SMNVEV, per germline (reference sequence). V shed 3 bases and J 4 bases; nucleotides not matched to a gene: 8. CDR3 DNA sequence: TGTGCCAGCAGTTTGATGACAGGGGGCGGGAGCTATGGCTACACCTTC. Its translation is CASSLMTGGGSYGYTF.

This rearrangement joins TRBV5-1 to TRBJ2-2, with D possibly TRBD2 on 7 matching bases. The germline CDR1 and CDR2 sequences are SGHRS and YFSETQ. The CDR3 extends over 15 amino acids. With 3 bases removed from V and 4 bases from J, the gap between germline ends came to 13 bases. The CDR3 protein is CASSSTGGLTGELFF. The CDR3 region has the DNA TGCGCCAGCAGCTCAACCGGGGGGCTCACCGGGGAGCTGTTTTTT.

CDR3 amino acids: CASSVVAGGPQVEQFF. CDR3 bases: TGTGCCAGCAGCGTAGTAGCGGGAGGGCCTCAGGTTGAGCAGTTCTTC. V gene TRBV9 combines with J gene TRBJ2-1; 11 bases match TRBD2. Germline V lookup: CDR1 SGDLS, CDR2 YYNGEE. The CDR3 runs to 16 residues. Trimming at V came to 0 bases and at J to 9 bases, leaving 8 bases not matched to a gene.

Details on this clone: Other nucleotide sequences in the sample specify the same CDR3. The chain joins TRBV29-1 to TRBJ2-7; maybe TRBD2 (6 bases). From germline, CDR1 is SQVTM and CDR2 ANQGSEA. V was cut by 4 bases and J by 1 base, with 11 bases left in between. This CDR3 comprises 13 residues. The CDR3 spells CSVVAGSSYEQYF. As DNA, the CDR3 is TGCAGCGTTGTGGCGGGAAGTTCCTACGAGCAGTACTTC.

V is TRBV19 and J is TRBJ1-1, with D perhaps TRBD1 (5 bases). Germline V CDR1 and CDR2: LNHDA, SQIVND (reference sequence). The CDR3 is 14 residues long. The ends were cut back, 6 bases at V and 1 base at J, with 12 bases in the middle. The CDR3: CASSQTAKNTEAFF. Here the CDR3 DNA reads TGTGCCAGTAGCCAGACAGCCAAGAACACTGAAGCTTTCTTT.

The V call is TRBV5-1, the J call TRBJ2-7; D ambiguous. Germline assignment: CDR1 SGHRS and CDR2 YFSETQ. The CDR3 runs to 13 residues. V was cut by 0 bases and J by 2 bases, with 6 bases left in between. The CDR3 region is CASSLGSTYEQYF. The CDR3 nucleotides are TGCGCCAGCAGCTTGGGCAGTACCTACGAGCAGTACTTC.

The J gene is TRBJ2-7, the V gene TRBV6-5, with 7 bases matching TRBD1. The CDR3 has 11 residues. V shed 5 bases and J 6 bases; nucleotides not matched to a gene: 1. Per the germline V gene, CDR1 is MNHEY and CDR2 is SVGAGI. The CDR3 protein is CASSDRVEQYF. CDR3 nucleotides: TGTGCCAGCAGTGACAGGGTCGAGCAGTACTTC.

For this clone: The sample contains more than one DNA sequence encoding this CDR3. The J gene is TRBJ2-7, the V gene TRBV30, with unresolved D. In germline, CDR1 is GTSNPN, CDR2 SVGIG (reference sequence). This CDR3 contains 12 residues. Trimming left V 0 bases short and J 3 bases short, with 6 bases between. The CDR3 sequence: CAWSVRGYEQYF. CDR3 DNA sequence: TGTGCCTGGAGTGTACGAGGCTACGAGCAGTACTTC.